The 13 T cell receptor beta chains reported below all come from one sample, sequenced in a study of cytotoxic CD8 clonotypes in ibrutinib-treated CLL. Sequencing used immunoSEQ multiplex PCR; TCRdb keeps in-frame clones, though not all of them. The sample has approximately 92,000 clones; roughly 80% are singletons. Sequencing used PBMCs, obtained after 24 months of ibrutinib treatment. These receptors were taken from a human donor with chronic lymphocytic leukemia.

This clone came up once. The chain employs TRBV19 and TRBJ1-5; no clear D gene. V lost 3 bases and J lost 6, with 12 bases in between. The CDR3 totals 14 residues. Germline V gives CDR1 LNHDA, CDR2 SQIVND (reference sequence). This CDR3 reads CASSILTVVQPQHF. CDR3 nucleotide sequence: TGTGCCAGTAGTATCTTGACGGTAGTTCAGCCCCAGCATTTT. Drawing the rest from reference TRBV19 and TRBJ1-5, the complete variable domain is DGGITQSPKYLFRKEGQNVTLSCEQNLNHDAMYWYRQDPGQGLRLIYYSQIVNDFQKGDIAEGYSVSREKKESFPLTVTSAQKNPTAFYLCASSILTVVQPQHFGDGTRLSIL.

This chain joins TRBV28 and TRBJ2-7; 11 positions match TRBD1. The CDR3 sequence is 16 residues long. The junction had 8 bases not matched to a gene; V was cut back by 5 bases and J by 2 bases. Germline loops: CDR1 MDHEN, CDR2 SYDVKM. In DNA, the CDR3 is TGTGCCAGCAGTAGAGGGCGGGACAGGGGGGCCTACGAGCAGTACTTC. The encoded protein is CASSRGRDRGAYEQYF.

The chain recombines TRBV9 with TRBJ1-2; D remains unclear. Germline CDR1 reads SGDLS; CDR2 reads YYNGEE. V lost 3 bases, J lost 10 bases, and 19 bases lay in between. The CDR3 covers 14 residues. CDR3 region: CASSAAPRHFIYTF. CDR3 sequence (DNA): TGTGCCAGCAGCGCCGCCCCCCGTCACTTTATCTACACCTTC.

The CDR3 DNA sequence: TGTGCCAGCAGTACTAGCGGGGACCCAGGAGGTGGCTACACCTTC. The encoded protein is CASSTSGDPGGGYTF. The chain joins TRBV7-2 to TRBJ1-2; tentative D call: TRBD1 (5 bases). Trimming removed 6 bases from V and 7 bases from J, with 21 bases in between. Germline-derived CDR1 and CDR2 are SGHTA and FQGNSA. The CDR3 loop spans 15 amino acids.

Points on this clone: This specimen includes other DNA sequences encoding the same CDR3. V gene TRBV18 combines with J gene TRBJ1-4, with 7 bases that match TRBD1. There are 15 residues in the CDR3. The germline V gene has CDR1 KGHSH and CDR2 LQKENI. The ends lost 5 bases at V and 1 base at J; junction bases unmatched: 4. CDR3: CASSVRQGTNEKLFF. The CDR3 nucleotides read TGTGCCAGCTCAGTACGACAGGGAACTAATGAAAAACTGTTTTTT.

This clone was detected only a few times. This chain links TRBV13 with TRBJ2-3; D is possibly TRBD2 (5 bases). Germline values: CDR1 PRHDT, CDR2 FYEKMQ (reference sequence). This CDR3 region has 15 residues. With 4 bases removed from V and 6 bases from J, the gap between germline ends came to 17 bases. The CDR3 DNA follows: TGTGCCAGCAGCTCCACTAGAAGGGCCTCGGATACGCAGTATTTT. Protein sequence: CASSSTRRASDTQYF.

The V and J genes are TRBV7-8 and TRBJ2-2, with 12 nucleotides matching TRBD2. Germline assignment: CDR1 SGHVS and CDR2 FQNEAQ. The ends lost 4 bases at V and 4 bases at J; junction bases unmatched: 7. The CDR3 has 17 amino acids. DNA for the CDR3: TGTGCCAGCAGCTCTAAAGGACTAGCGGGGTCCACCGGGGAGCTGTTTTTT. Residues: CASSSKGLAGSTGELFF.

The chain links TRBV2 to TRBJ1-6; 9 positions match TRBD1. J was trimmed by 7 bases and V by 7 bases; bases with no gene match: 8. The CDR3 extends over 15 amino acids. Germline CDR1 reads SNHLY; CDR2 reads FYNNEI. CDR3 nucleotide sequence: TGTGCCAGCACCAACGGGGGACAGGGCAATTCACCCCTCCACTTT. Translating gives CASTNGGQGNSPLHF.

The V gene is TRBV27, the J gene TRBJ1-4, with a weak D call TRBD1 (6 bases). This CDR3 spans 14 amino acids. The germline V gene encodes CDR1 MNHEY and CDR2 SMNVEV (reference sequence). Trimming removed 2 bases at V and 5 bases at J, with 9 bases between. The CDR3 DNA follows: TGTGCCAGCAGTTTACGGGGGCGAAATGAAAAACTGTTTTTT. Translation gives CASSLRGRNEKLFF.

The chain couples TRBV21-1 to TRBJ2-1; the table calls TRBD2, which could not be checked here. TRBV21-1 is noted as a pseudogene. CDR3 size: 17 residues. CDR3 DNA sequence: TGTGCCAGCAGAACGGGACTAGCGGGAGTAGTATACAATGAGCAGTTCTTC. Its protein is CASRTGLAGVVYNEQFF.

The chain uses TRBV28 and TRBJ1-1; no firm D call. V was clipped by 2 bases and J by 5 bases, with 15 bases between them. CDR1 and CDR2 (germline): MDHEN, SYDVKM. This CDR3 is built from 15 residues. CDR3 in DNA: TGTGCCAGCAGTTTAAGCGACCCCACTCGAACTGAAGCTTTCTTT. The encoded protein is CASSLSDPTRTEAFF.

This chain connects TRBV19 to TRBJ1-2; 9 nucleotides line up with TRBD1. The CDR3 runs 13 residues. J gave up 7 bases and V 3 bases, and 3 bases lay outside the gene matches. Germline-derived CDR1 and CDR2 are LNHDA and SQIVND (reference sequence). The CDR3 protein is CASSIRDRVGYTF. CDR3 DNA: TGTGCCAGTAGTATCCGGGACAGGGTTGGCTACACCTTC.

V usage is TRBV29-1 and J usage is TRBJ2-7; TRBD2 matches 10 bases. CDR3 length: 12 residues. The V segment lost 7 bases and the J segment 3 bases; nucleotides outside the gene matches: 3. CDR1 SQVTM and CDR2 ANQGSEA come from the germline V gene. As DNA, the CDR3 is TGCAGCGGAGGGACTAGCGACTACGAGCAGTACTTC. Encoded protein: CSGGTSDYEQYF.